These 8 T cell receptor beta chains were all obtained from the same sample, sequenced in a study of CD8 T cells in Susac syndrome. RNA amounts of roughly 0.5 to 1 ug underwent reverse transcription with random hexamers. TCRdb processed the immunoSEQ multiplex PCR reads anew with MiXCR; each CDR3 protein has one entry. The sample lists hundreds of thousands of distinct CDR3 sequences, almost 97% occurring once. Sequencing input: CD4+ T cells from PBMCs. The receptors shown here come from a human donor with Susac syndrome.

The V call is TRBV12-3 or TRBV12-4, the J call TRBJ1-5, with D possibly being TRBD1 (6 bases). Trimming cost V 8 bases and J 5 bases, with 10 bases left between them. The CDR3 is 12 amino acids. The CDR3 sequence is CASANRDQPQHF. CDR3 sequence (DNA): TGTGCCAGCGCGAACAGGGATCAGCCCCAGCATTTT.

The CDR3 coding sequence is TGTGCCAGCGGCCGGACTAGCTTCGCCGTCAATGAGCAGTTCTTC. Translating it yields CASGRTSFAVNEQFF. The chain joins TRBV6-5 to TRBJ2-1; the match to TRBD2 covers 8 bases. This CDR3 contains 15 residues. The V segment lost 8 bases and the J segment 6 bases; nucleotides outside the gene matches: 12. CDR1 and CDR2 (germline): MNHEY, SVGAGI.

This chain joins TRBV4-1 and TRBJ1-1; D not resolved. V was pared by 7 bases and J by 3 bases, with 21 bases between. The CDR3 contains 16 residues. The V gene's germline CDR1 is MGHRA and CDR2 YSYEKL. CDR3: CASTPKRSDGYTEAFF. Here the CDR3 DNA reads TGCGCCAGCACCCCCAAGCGGTCTGACGGATACACTGAAGCTTTCTTT.

The chain carries TRBV12-3 or TRBV12-4 and TRBJ1-2, with TRBD1 identical over 7 bases. V gave up 5 bases and J gave up 8 bases; unmatched junction bases: 5. The CDR3 totals 12 residues. CDR3 nucleotides: TGTGCCAGCAGTGCCCTACAGGGGGGCTACACCTTC. Protein sequence: CASSALQGGYTF.

This chain connects TRBV11-2 to TRBJ2-1; possible D gene TRBD2, 5 bases. Looked up from germline, CDR1 is SGHAT and CDR2 is FQNNGV. Trimming removed 8 bases from V and 4 bases from J, with 12 bases in between. The CDR3 consists of 13 residues. The CDR3 DNA reads as TGTGCCAGCCGGGCGGGCCCATACAATGAGCAGTTCTTC. Amino acids: CASRAGPYNEQFF.

This chain connects TRBV7-9 to TRBJ2-7, with D unresolved. Trimming stripped 1 base from V and 6 bases from J, with 4 bases between. CDR1 is SEHNR and CDR2 is FQNEAQ in the germline V gene (reference sequence). This CDR3 spans 11 amino acids. CDR3 loop: CASSLESEQYF. The CDR3 DNA reads TGTGCCAGCAGCTTAGAATCCGAGCAGTACTTC.

The chain is built from TRBV11-2 and TRBJ1-3; D unresolved. The CDR3 is made up of 17 amino acids. CDR1 is SGHAT and CDR2 is FQNNGV in the germline V gene. The germline V and J ends were trimmed by 1 base and 0 bases, with 13 bases remaining between them. CDR3 residues: CASSLAMGALSGNTIYF. CDR3 nucleotide sequence: TGTGCCAGCAGCTTAGCGATGGGCGCTCTCTCTGGAAACACCATATATTTT. Filled out from reference TRBV11-2 and TRBJ1-3, the complete variable domain reads EAGVAQSPRYKIIEKRQSVAFWCNPISGHATLYWYQQILGQGPKLLIQFQNNGVVDDSQLPKDRFSAERLKGVDSTLKIQPAKLEDSAVYLCASSLAMGALSGNTIYFGEGSWLTVV.

The chain recombines TRBV24-1 with TRBJ2-3; the D call may be TRBD1 or TRBD2 (5 bases each). With 1 base removed from V and 1 base from J, the gap between germline ends came to 11 bases. Germline V gene data show CDR1 as KGHDR and CDR2 as SFDVKD. The CDR3 loop spans 16 amino acids. CDR3 nucleotides: TGTGCCACCAGTGATTTCACCGAGGGACGCACAGATACGCAGTATTTT. Translation gives CATSDFTEGRTDTQYF.